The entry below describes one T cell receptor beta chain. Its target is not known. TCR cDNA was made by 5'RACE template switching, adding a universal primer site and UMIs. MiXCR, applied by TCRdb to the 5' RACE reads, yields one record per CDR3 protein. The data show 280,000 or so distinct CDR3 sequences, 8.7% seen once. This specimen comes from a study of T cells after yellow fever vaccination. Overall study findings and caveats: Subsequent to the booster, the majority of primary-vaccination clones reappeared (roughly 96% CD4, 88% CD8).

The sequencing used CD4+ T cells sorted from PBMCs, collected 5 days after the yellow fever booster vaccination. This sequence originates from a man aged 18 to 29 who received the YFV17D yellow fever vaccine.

The CDR3 spells CASSSNPRTVNSPLHF. CDR3 nucleotide sequence: TGTGCCAGCAGCTCTAACCCCCGGACGGTTAATTCACCCCTCCACTTT. The chain combines TRBV7-2 with TRBJ1-6; D not certain. Germline loops: CDR1 SGHTA, CDR2 FQGNSA. CDR3 length: 16 amino acids. The germline V and J ends were trimmed by 4 bases and 6 bases, with 16 bases remaining between them.